These 24 T cell receptor beta chains originate from one sample sequenced in a study of blood T cell repertoires in COVID-19. Assay: immunoSEQ multiplex PCR; the TCRdb copy retains only in-frame clones and omits some. The sample consists of around 400,000 clones, 89% of them appearing once. Sequencing used PBMCs or T cells enriched from blood (not recorded which). The receptors derive from a woman in her thirties who had recovered from COVID-19.

The genes are TRBV4-1 and TRBJ2-7; 7 nucleotides line up with TRBD1. This CDR3 has 15 amino acids. Per germline, CDR1 MGHRA and CDR2 YSYEKL. The junction had 7 bases not matched to a gene; V was cut back by 4 bases and J by 1 base. Here the CDR3 DNA reads TGCGCCAGCAGCCCACGACAGGGATCGTCCTACGAGCAGTACTTC. Translation gives CASSPRQGSSYEQYF.

The chain recombines TRBV5-4 with TRBJ2-5, with 8 positions matching TRBD2. The CDR3 covers 16 residues. The germline V gene encodes CDR1 SGHNT and CDR2 YYREEE (reference sequence). Losses at the gene ends were 3 bases for V and 4 bases for J; bases not matched to a gene: 11. CDR3 sequence: CASSSGLGLSIETQYF. The CDR3 DNA is TGTGCCAGCAGCTCGGGACTAGGACTGTCGATAGAGACCCAGTACTTC.

This chain joins TRBV30 and TRBJ2-1; perhaps TRBD1 as D (5 bases). The CDR3 runs to 16 residues. With 3 bases removed from V and 2 bases from J, the gap between germline ends came to 17 bases. Germline CDR1 GTSNPN, CDR2 SVGIG (reference sequence). Written as DNA, the CDR3 is TGTGCCTGGAGCGGAATGGGGCGGACCGCCTACAATGAGCAGTTCTTC. This encodes CAWSGMGRTAYNEQFF.

The CDR3 sequence: CASSYGGGNTEAFF. DNA for the CDR3: TGCGCCAGCAGTTACGGAGGGGGCAATACTGAAGCTTTCTTT. This chain links TRBV5-1 with TRBJ1-1; 7 positions agree with TRBD1. CDR1 is SGHRS, CDR2 YFSETQ, per germline. This CDR3 region has 14 residues. The ends lost 5 bases at V and 5 bases at J; junction bases unmatched: 9.

This rearrangement joins TRBV4-2 to TRBJ2-1; TRBD2 matches at 7 bases. V lost 0 bases to trimming and J lost 2 bases; unmatched junction nucleotides: 1. The length of the CDR3 is 15 residues. Germline assignment: CDR1 LGHNA and CDR2 YNFKEQ. The CDR3 sequence is CASSQDSGTYNEQFF. For the CDR3, the DNA is TGTGCCAGCAGCCAAGACAGCGGGACCTACAATGAGCAGTTCTTC.

CDR3 region: CASSRRTGTNANTGELFF. The CDR3 nucleotides are TGTGCCAGCAGTCGACGGACAGGGACAAACGCGAACACCGGGGAGCTGTTTTTT. V gene TRBV6-6 combines with J gene TRBJ2-2; 8 bases line up with TRBD1. Germline values: CDR1 MNHNY, CDR2 SVGAGI (reference sequence). This CDR3 has 18 residues. Trimming at V came to 5 bases and at J to 0 bases, leaving 11 bases not matched to a gene.

The V gene is TRBV2, the J gene TRBJ1-2; D remains ambiguous. With 3 bases removed from V and 2 bases from J, the gap between germline ends came to 7 bases. This CDR3 has 13 amino acids. CDR1 SNHLY and CDR2 FYNNEI come from the germline V gene. CDR3 DNA: TGTGCCAGCAGTGAGTCAGCGAACTATGGCTACACCTTC. Its translation: CASSESANYGYTF.

The chain couples TRBV7-6 to TRBJ2-5; 9 nucleotides match TRBD1. V shed 1 base and J 5 bases; nucleotides not matched to a gene: 8. This CDR3 contains 16 residues. Germline loops: CDR1 SGHVS, CDR2 FNYEAQ. The CDR3 spells CASSLETGQGQETQYF. The DNA of the CDR3 is TGTGCCAGCAGCTTAGAAACGGGACAGGGTCAGGAGACCCAGTACTTC.

V usage is TRBV7-2 and J usage is TRBJ2-5, with 10 nucleotides matching TRBD1. The CDR3 runs 15 residues. J gave up 4 bases and V 2 bases, and 4 bases lay outside the gene matches. CDR1 SGHTA and CDR2 FQGNSA come from the germline V gene. This CDR3 reads CASSLSGTGVETQYF. The CDR3 DNA follows: TGTGCCAGCAGCTTATCAGGGACAGGGGTAGAGACCCAGTACTTC.

J is TRBJ1-6 and V is TRBV28; 7 bases line up with TRBD1. CDR1 and CDR2 (germline): MDHEN, SYDVKM. The CDR3 covers 15 residues. The ends lost 7 bases at V and 10 bases at J; junction bases unmatched: 13. In nucleotides, the CDR3 is TGTGCCAGCACCGTACGACAGGGTATACGGTCACCCCTCCACTTT. Its translation is CASTVRQGIRSPLHF. Variable domain in full (rest from reference TRBV28 and TRBJ1-6): DVKVTQSSRYLVKRTGEKVFLECVQDMDHENMFWYRQDPGLGLRLIYFSYDVKMKEKGDIPEGYSVSREKKERFSLILESASTNQTSMYLCASTVRQGIRSPLHFGNGTRLTVT.

The chain joins TRBV6-5 to TRBJ2-7; TRBD2 agrees at 7 bases. Germline V gene sequence: CDR1 MNHEY, CDR2 SVGAGI. With 5 bases clipped from V and 3 bases from J, the junction kept 1 base outside the gene matches. The CDR3 loop spans 12 amino acids. The CDR3 loop reads CASSRGDYEQYF. The CDR3 bases are TGTGCCAGCAGTCGGGGGGACTACGAGCAGTACTTC.

The V call is TRBV7-2, the J call TRBJ2-7, with D uncertain. Trimming left V 3 bases short and J 1 base short, with 10 bases between. The CDR3 extends over 14 amino acids. Germline-derived CDR1 and CDR2 are SGHTA and FQGNSA. CDR3 bases: TGTGCCAGCAGCTTGGCTCCGCCTTCCTACGAGCAGTACTTC. Protein: CASSLAPPSYEQYF.

The gene calls are TRBV7-8 and TRBJ1-3, with D hard to call. This CDR3 comprises 16 residues. Per the germline V gene, CDR1 is SGHVS and CDR2 is FQNEAQ. Trimming pared 5 bases from V and 0 bases from J, leaving 14 bases between. CDR3 coding DNA: TGTGCCAGCAGCAGGATTCACAGAGACTCTGGAAACACCATATATTTT. Protein sequence: CASSRIHRDSGNTIYF.

The V and J genes are TRBV6-6 and TRBJ1-2, with no clear D. The length of the CDR3 is 18 residues. Germline CDR1 reads MNHNY; CDR2 reads SVGAGI (reference sequence). The V end was cut by 5 bases, the J end by 0 bases, with 22 bases between. The CDR3: CASSPTSPYDRSNYGYTF. In DNA, the CDR3 is TGTGCCAGCAGTCCGACTTCCCCCTACGATAGATCTAACTATGGCTACACCTTC.

The chain uses TRBV2 and TRBJ1-2; TRBD1 agrees at 9 bases. Germline V gives CDR1 SNHLY, CDR2 FYNNEI. This CDR3 region has 14 residues. With V trimmed by 6 bases and J by 8 bases, 10 bases remained unmatched. As DNA, the CDR3 is TGTGCCAGCAGGGGACAGGGTGTAGCGGGAGGCTACACCTTC. This translates into CASRGQGVAGGYTF.

The genes are TRBV30 and TRBJ1-5, with 9 positions matching TRBD1. Trimming at V came to 1 base and at J to 6 bases, leaving 16 bases not matched to a gene. Germline assignment: CDR1 GTSNPN and CDR2 SVGIG (reference sequence). The CDR3 extends over 18 amino acids. CDR3 residues: CAWSGGRNRGRMGQPQHF. In nucleotides, the CDR3 is TGTGCCTGGAGTGGGGGACGAAACAGGGGGCGTATGGGTCAGCCCCAGCATTTT. Complete variable domain (other parts from reference TRBV30 and TRBJ1-5): SQTIHQWPATLVQPVGSPLSLECTVEGTSNPNLYWYRQAAGRGLQLLFYSVGIGQISSEVPQNLSASRPQDRQFILSSKKLLLSDSGFYLCAWSGGRNRGRMGQPQHFGDGTRLSIL.

The chain is built from TRBV6-5 and TRBJ1-6; 9 bases map to TRBD1. Germline lookup yields CDR1 MNHEY and CDR2 SVGAGI. V shed 7 bases and J 8 bases; nucleotides not matched to a gene: 3. The CDR3 sequence is 13 residues long. CDR3 in amino acids: CASTDRGYSPLHF. For the CDR3, the DNA is TGTGCCAGCACGGACAGGGGCTATTCACCCCTCCACTTT.

This clone was detected only once. This rearrangement joins TRBV13 to TRBJ1-2, with D maybe TRBD1 (6 bases). The CDR3 sequence is 14 residues long. Germline CDR1 PRHDT, CDR2 FYEKMQ (reference sequence). Trimming left V 5 bases short and J 4 bases short, with 14 bases between. This CDR3 reads CASSRQARGYGYTF. The CDR3 coding sequence is TGTGCCAGCAGCAGGCAGGCCAGGGGCTATGGCTACACCTTC.

The V call is TRBV6-5, the J call TRBJ1-2; D call uncertain. With 7 bases removed from V and 4 bases from J, the gap between germline ends came to 19 bases. CDR3 length equals 15 residues. From germline, CDR1 is MNHEY and CDR2 SVGAGI. CDR3 sequence (DNA): TGTGCCAGCATTCTCGCAGACACCAATAGCTATGGCTACACCTTC. Protein product: CASILADTNSYGYTF.

This chain joins TRBV10-3 and TRBJ2-1; possibly TRBD2 for D (6 bases). The CDR3 spans 16 residues. CDR1 and CDR2 (germline): ENHRY, SYGVKD. V was trimmed by 3 bases and J by 7 bases, leaving 19 bases between them. DNA for the CDR3: TGTGCCATCAGTGATCGATTGGGGGGATTTCGGAATGAGCAGTTCTTC. Protein: CAISDRLGGFRNEQFF.

This rearrangement joins TRBV9 to TRBJ1-1; D is ambiguous. Trimming removed 0 bases from V and 4 bases from J, with 10 bases in between. CDR3 length: 14 amino acids. The germline V gene encodes CDR1 SGDLS and CDR2 YYNGEE. CDR3 in DNA: TGTGCCAGCAGCGTAGCTGAGGGTCGCACTGAAGCTTTCTTT. This translates into CASSVAEGRTEAFF.

The chain couples TRBV6-5 to TRBJ1-1; 7 bases are a match to TRBD1. Germline trimming cut 2 bases from V and 0 bases from J; bases unmatched to any gene: 6. Germline lookup yields CDR1 MNHEY and CDR2 SVGAGI. The CDR3 loop spans 16 amino acids. CDR3 region: CASSYRTGDMNTEAFF. The CDR3 DNA follows: TGTGCCAGCAGTTACCGGACAGGCGACATGAACACTGAAGCTTTCTTT.

The sample holds one count of this clone. The gene calls are TRBV5-5 and TRBJ1-5; TRBD1 matches 10 bases. The V and J ends lost 4 bases and 5 bases, in that order; junction bases with no gene match: 6. The germline gives CDR1 SGHKS, CDR2 YYEKEE (reference sequence). The CDR3 covers 15 residues. CDR3 region: CASSGDRGYDQPQHF. CDR3 in DNA: TGTGCCAGCAGCGGGGACAGGGGCTACGATCAGCCCCAGCATTTT.

CDR3 protein: CSASPTSYEQYF. CDR3 in DNA: TGCAGTGCTAGTCCCACATCCTACGAGCAGTACTTC. V usage is TRBV20-1 and J usage is TRBJ2-7; D not certain. The CDR3 totals 12 residues. The V gene's germline CDR1 is DFQATT and CDR2 SNEGSKA (reference sequence). Trimming removed 3 bases from V and 1 base from J, with 7 bases in between.